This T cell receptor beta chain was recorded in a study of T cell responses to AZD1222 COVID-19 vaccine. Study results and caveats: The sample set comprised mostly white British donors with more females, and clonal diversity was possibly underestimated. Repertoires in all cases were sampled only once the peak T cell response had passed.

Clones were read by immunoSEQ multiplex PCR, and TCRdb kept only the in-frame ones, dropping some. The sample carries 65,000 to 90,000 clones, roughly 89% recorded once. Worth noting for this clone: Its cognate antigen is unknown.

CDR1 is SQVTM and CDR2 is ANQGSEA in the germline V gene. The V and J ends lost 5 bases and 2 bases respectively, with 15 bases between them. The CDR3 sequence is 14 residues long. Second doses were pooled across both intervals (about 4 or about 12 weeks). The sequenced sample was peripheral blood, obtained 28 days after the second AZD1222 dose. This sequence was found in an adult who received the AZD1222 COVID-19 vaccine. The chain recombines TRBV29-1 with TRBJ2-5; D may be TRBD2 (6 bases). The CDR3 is CSVNSPGRQETQYF. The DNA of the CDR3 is TGCAGCGTTAATTCGCCAGGGAGGCAAGAGACCCAGTACTTC.